The rows below give T cell receptor beta chains drawn from one sample of a study of response to subunit inactivated influenza vaccine. One entry per CDR3 protein results from TCRdb running MiXCR on the RT-PCR reads. The sample holds 150,000 to 200,000 distinct CDR3 sequences, 10% to 15% seen once. This same sample was also part of a study on T cells expressing NK-cell markers.

The sequencing here drew on CD8+ T cells sorted from PBMCs, taken about 13 days after vaccination. These receptors came from a man between 45 and 60 years old who received an inactivated influenza vaccine. CDR3s include the opening cysteine and the closing phenylalanine or tryptophan. Each record gives: clone size, J gene, D gene, V gene, CDR3 protein, CDR3 DNA. D genes are given only for firm matches. Clone size, where shown, is once, few, many, or a class for clones that have expanded.

. | TRBJ2-7 | TRBD1 | TRBV5-6 | CASSPDRAYVISEQYF | TGTGCCAGCAGCCCAGACAGGGCCTACGTTATATCCGAGCAGTACTTC
. | TRBJ1-5 | TRBD1 | TRBV15 | CATSLDRDQPQHF | TGTGCCACCAGCCTCGACAGGGATCAGCCCCAGCATTTT
. | TRBJ1-4 | . | TRBV12-3/TRBV12-4 | CASSTQGHNEKLFF | TGTGCCAGCAGTACACAGGGCCATAATGAAAAACTGTTTTTT
. | TRBJ2-2 | . | TRBV12-3/TRBV12-4 | CASSFGLARNTGELFF | TGTGCCAGCAGTTTCGGGTTAGCGAGAAACACCGGGGAGCTGTTTTTT
few | TRBJ2-5 | TRBD2 | TRBV12-3/TRBV12-4 | CASSTTTSLGKGTQYF | TGTGCCAGCAGTACCACGACTAGCTTGGGGAAAGGGACCCAGTACTTC
. | TRBJ1-2 | . | TRBV10-3 | CAYRGVYGYTF | TGTGCCTATCGGGGAGTCTATGGCTACACCTTC
. | TRBJ2-7 | TRBD2 | TRBV20-1 | CSARETSGDYEQYF | TGCAGTGCTAGAGAAACTAGCGGTGACTACGAGCAGTACTTC
. | TRBJ1-5 | . | TRBV4-1 | CASSQVESRREPQHF | TGCGCCAGCAGCCAAGTAGAATCCAGAAGGGAGCCCCAGCATTTT
. | TRBJ2-1 | TRBD1 | TRBV6-5 | CASRWGTAEFF | TGTGCCAGCAGGTGGGGGACAGCTGAGTTCTTC
many | TRBJ2-2 | . | TRBV6-2/TRBV6-3 | CASSPTVNTGELFF | TGTGCCAGCAGTCCCACAGTGAACACCGGGGAGCTGTTTTTT
many | TRBJ2-3 | TRBD1 | TRBV12-3/TRBV12-4 | CASSLRTGFADTQYF | TGTGCCAGCAGTTTGCGGACAGGGTTTGCAGATACGCAGTATTTT
. | TRBJ2-3 | . | TRBV5-1 | CASSYAISSIDTQYF | TGCGCCAGTAGCTACGCAATATCTAGCATAGATACGCAGTATTTT
few | TRBJ2-5 | . | TRBV27 | CASSPGMSWRETQYF | TGTGCCAGCAGTCCCGGGATGTCGTGGCGAGAGACCCAGTACTTC
few | TRBJ2-7 | . | TRBV2 | CASSESEGPHEQYF | TGTGCCAGCAGTGAGTCAGAAGGCCCCCACGAGCAGTACTTC
many | TRBJ2-1 | TRBD1 | TRBV5-6 | CASSSGQVYYNEQFF | TGTGCCAGCAGCTCTGGACAGGTATACTACAATGAGCAGTTCTTC
. | TRBJ2-7 | . | TRBV12-3/TRBV12-4 | CASSPRGGSYEQYF | TGTGCCAGCAGTCCCCGTGGAGGGAGTTACGAGCAGTACTTC
many | TRBJ2-1 | . | TRBV7-8 | CASSLVTGDSYNEQFF | TGTGCCAGCAGCTTAGTAACCGGGGACTCCTACAATGAGCAGTTCTTC
. | TRBJ2-7 | TRBD1 | TRBV4-1 | CASSQDQDRAYEQYF | TGCGCCAGCAGCCAAGATCAGGACAGGGCCTACGAGCAGTACTTC
. | TRBJ2-5 | . | TRBV9 | CASSAPRGETQYF | TGTGCCAGCAGCGCACCAAGGGGGGAGACCCAGTACTTC
many | TRBJ2-7 | . | TRBV11-2 | CASNPADYSSYEQYF | TGTGCCAGCAATCCGGCAGACTATAGCTCCTACGAGCAGTACTTC
. | TRBJ2-1 | . | TRBV19 | CASSIDGGPYNEQFF | TGTGCCAGTAGTATTGACGGTGGGCCCTACAATGAGCAGTTCTTC
. | TRBJ2-1 | TRBD2 | TRBV5-1 | CASSSGGTSGSNEQFF | TGCGCCAGCAGCTCCGGGGGGACTAGCGGGTCCAATGAGCAGTTCTTC
. | TRBJ2-1 | . | TRBV12-3/TRBV12-4 | CAIQLSGVNEQFF | TGTGCCATCCAACTTTCAGGGGTGAATGAGCAGTTCTTC
. | TRBJ2-2 | . | TRBV29-1 | CSVELRGRGNTGELFF | TGCAGCGTTGAACTTCGGGGCCGGGGGAACACCGGGGAGCTGTTTTTT
. | TRBJ2-5 | . | TRBV7-9 | CASRSLGTQYF | TGTGCCAGCAGATCATTAGGGACCCAGTACTTC
. | TRBJ2-1 | TRBD2 | TRBV24-1 | CATRGGSGGDEQFF | TGTGCCACCAGAGGAGGGAGCGGGGGGGATGAGCAGTTCTTC
. | TRBJ2-5 | . | TRBV7-8 | CASSLGHPETQYF | TGTGCCAGCAGCCTCGGACACCCAGAGACCCAGTACTTC
many | TRBJ2-1 | . | TRBV7-9 | CASSWLGKSGNEQFF | TGTGCCAGCAGCTGGCTCGGGAAATCGGGTAATGAGCAGTTCTTC
few | TRBJ2-3 | TRBD2 | TRBV6-2/TRBV6-3 | CASSYSEREGPDTQYF | TGTGCCAGCAGTTACTCTGAGCGGGAGGGCCCTGATACGCAGTATTTT
few | TRBJ1-6 | TRBD1 | TRBV27 | CASKPTGGNSPLHF | TGTGCCAGCAAGCCGACAGGGGGTAATTCACCCCTCCACTTT
. | TRBJ1-4 | . | TRBV13 | CASSSFSGGMSNEKLFF | TGTGCCAGCAGCTCCTTCTCGGGGGGCATGAGTAATGAAAAACTGTTTTTT
few | TRBJ2-1 | . | TRBV5-1 | CASSGSWGRRNEQFF | TGCGCCAGCAGCGGGTCCTGGGGCAGGAGGAATGAGCAGTTCTTC
. | TRBJ1-5 | . | TRBV6-2/TRBV6-3 | CASIGAGPYQPQHF | TGTGCCAGCATTGGGGCAGGGCCCTATCAGCCCCAGCATTTT
. | TRBJ2-3 | . | TRBV7-9 | CASSQRATSTDTQYF | TGTGCCAGCAGCCAGCGGGCCACATCCACAGATACGCAGTATTTT
. | TRBJ2-5 | . | TRBV7-9 | CASSLMLGYQETQYF | TGTGCCAGCAGCTTAATGTTGGGGTACCAAGAGACCCAGTACTTC
. | TRBJ2-7 | . | TRBV30 | CAWSVGTANYEQYF | TGTGCCTGGAGTGTCGGGACGGCTAACTACGAGCAGTACTTC
. | TRBJ2-3 | TRBD2 | TRBV12-3/TRBV12-4 | CAFSLGGLAGHGTDTQYF | TGTGCCTTCAGTTTAGGGGGCCTAGCGGGACACGGCACAGATACGCAGTATTTT
few | TRBJ2-7 | TRBD1 | TRBV18 | CASSPTLGQRYEQYF | TGTGCCAGCTCACCGACACTGGGACAGAGGTACGAGCAGTACTTC
few | TRBJ2-1 | TRBD2 | TRBV7-9 | CASSLARGLAGANEQFF | TGTGCCAGCAGCTTAGCGCGGGGACTAGCGGGAGCCAATGAGCAGTTCTTC
. | TRBJ2-5 | . | TRBV6-1 | CASSTNPGEETQYF | TGTGCCAGCAGCACAAATCCGGGGGAAGAGACCCAGTACTTC
. | TRBJ1-4 | . | TRBV5-5 | CASSLQGTLVVNQKLFF | TGTGCCAGCAGCTTACAGGGAACGCTCGTTGTTAATCAAAAACTGTTTTTT
few | TRBJ2-1 | TRBD2 | TRBV12-3/TRBV12-4 | CASSLAAGSYNEQFF | TGTGCCAGCAGTCTAGCGGCCGGATCCTACAATGAGCAGTTCTTC
few | TRBJ2-2 | TRBD1 | TRBV11-2 | CASSLLPGTGRPGELFF | TGTGCCAGCAGCTTACTTCCCGGGACAGGTCGTCCCGGGGAGCTGTTTTTT
few | TRBJ2-7 | TRBD2 | TRBV6-5 | CASSYGGLASEQYF | TGTGCCAGCAGTTACGGGGGACTAGCGAGTGAGCAGTACTTC
. | TRBJ2-7 | . | TRBV6-5 | CASSYSRRASYEQYF | TGTGCCAGCAGTTACTCGCGCAGGGCGAGCTACGAGCAGTACTTC